Included here is one TCR beta chain sequence, with context. No antigen is known for it. Specified treatment: roughly 10-day PBMC culture with coronavirus spike peptide pools or control peptides (ViraFEST assay). An Oncomine TCR Beta short-read assay was used to sequence the DNA from cultured CD4+ T cells. TCRdb processed the PCR reads anew with MiXCR; each CDR3 protein has one entry. The sample records 11,000 or so distinct CDR3 sequences, 40% to 55% being singletons. The data are from a study of vaccination and CD4 T cells after COVID-19. Trimming took 5 bases from V and 6 from J, leaving 20 bases between them. This CDR3 spans 16 amino acids. Germline assignment: CDR1 LNHNV and CDR2 YYDKDF (reference sequence).

This clonotype was sampled from a human donor who had recovered from COVID-19. The chain uses TRBV15 and TRBJ2-1; D is possibly TRBD2 (5 bases). The sequenced sample was CD4+ T cells from blood, cultured in vitro. The CDR3 protein is CATSESTSFSPNEQFF. The CDR3 DNA is TGTGCCACCAGCGAATCAACTAGTTTTTCCCCCAATGAGCAGTTCTTC.